A selection of T cell receptor beta chains follows, all from one sample in a study of blood T cell repertoires in COVID-19. Assay used: immunoSEQ multiplex PCR; TCRdb lists only in-frame clones, some missing. Among a few hundred thousand clones listed, roughly 84% were seen once. The sample was peripheral blood. These receptors were obtained from a human donor with COVID-19, enrolled during active disease. The donor label of this sample is uncertain. Each CDR3 is given with its conserved first and last residue. The order of the fields is D gene, CDR3 length, J gene, clone size, V gene, CDR3 DNA, CDR3 protein. A D gene is named only where the DNA matches it firmly. Rows may omit the clone size; those that give it use once, few, many or a size class.

d_gene: NA
len: 15
j_gene: TRBJ1-5
abundance: few
v_gene: TRBV2
CDR3nt: TGTGCCAGCAGTCCTGCGGGTCTTGGCAATCAGCCCCAGCATTTT
CDR3aa: CASSPAGLGNQPQHF

d_gene: TRBD1
len: 15
j_gene: TRBJ2-5
abundance: NA
v_gene: TRBV6-1
CDR3nt: TGTGCCAGCAGTGAACCTGGACAGGGTTCGGAGACCCAGTACTTC
CDR3aa: CASSEPGQGSETQYF

d_gene: TRBD1
len: 18
j_gene: TRBJ2-2
abundance: NA
v_gene: TRBV28
CDR3nt: TGTGCCAGCAGTAACCGGGACAGGGGCTGGGGGCGCACCGGGGAGCTGTTTTTT
CDR3aa: CASSNRDRGWGRTGELFF

d_gene: TRBD1
len: 15
j_gene: TRBJ2-2
abundance: once
v_gene: TRBV24-1
CDR3nt: TGTGCCACCAGTGATCCGGGACAGGGAGGATTAGAGCTGTTTTTT
CDR3aa: CATSDPGQGGLELFF

d_gene: TRBD2
len: 15
j_gene: TRBJ2-1
abundance: few
v_gene: TRBV10-3
CDR3nt: TGTGCCATCAGCACCGGGACTAGCGCCTACAATGAGCAGTTCTTC
CDR3aa: CAISTGTSAYNEQFF

d_gene: NA
len: 15
j_gene: TRBJ1-5
abundance: NA
v_gene: TRBV6-5
CDR3nt: TGTGCCAGCAGTTACGCCCGGGGGTCTGGACAGCCCCAGCATTTT
CDR3aa: CASSYARGSGQPQHF

d_gene: NA
len: 15
j_gene: TRBJ1-2
abundance: NA
v_gene: TRBV27
CDR3nt: TGTGCCAGCAGTTTATTAGCAGATACTAACTATGGCTACACCTTC
CDR3aa: CASSLLADTNYGYTF

d_gene: TRBD1
len: 13
j_gene: TRBJ1-1
abundance: NA
v_gene: TRBV30
CDR3nt: TGTGCCTGGACGAGGGGGCTGGGAACTGAAGCTTTCTTT
CDR3aa: CAWTRGLGTEAFF

d_gene: TRBD2
len: 17
j_gene: TRBJ2-1
abundance: NA
v_gene: TRBV9
CDR3nt: TGTGCCAGCAGCGTAGAGGCTAGCGGGAGGATGAGGAATGAGCAGTTCTTC
CDR3aa: CASSVEASGRMRNEQFF

d_gene: NA
len: 13
j_gene: TRBJ2-1
abundance: NA
v_gene: TRBV29-1
CDR3nt: TGCAGCGTTGACATAGACTTGGTGGCGCGGCAGTTCTTC
CDR3aa: CSVDIDLVARQFF

d_gene: TRBD2
len: 19
j_gene: TRBJ2-6
abundance: NA
v_gene: TRBV19
CDR3nt: TGTGCCAGTAGTAGCAGAACTAGCGGGAGGGCCTCTGGGGCCAACGTCCTGACTTTC
CDR3aa: CASSSRTSGRASGANVLTF

d_gene: NA
len: 14
j_gene: TRBJ2-2
abundance: NA
v_gene: TRBV28
CDR3nt: TGTGCCAGCAAGGACAGATTAAACACCGGGGAGCTGTTTTTT
CDR3aa: CASKDRLNTGELFF

d_gene: TRBD2
len: 17
j_gene: TRBJ2-1
abundance: once
v_gene: TRBV4-1
CDR3nt: TGCGCCAGCAGCAAGGTCCCCCCTAGCGGGATAGTGAATGAGCAGTTCTTC
CDR3aa: CASSKVPPSGIVNEQFF

d_gene: NA
len: 17
j_gene: TRBJ1-1
abundance: few
v_gene: TRBV15
CDR3nt: TGTGCCACCAGCAGAGCCCAGATAGGTGGGGGGGACACTGAAGCTTTCTTT
CDR3aa: CATSRAQIGGGDTEAFF

d_gene: NA
len: 16
j_gene: TRBJ1-1
abundance: once
v_gene: TRBV5-1
CDR3nt: TGCGCCAGCAGCTTGGTAGGGGTGGGCATGAACACTGAAGCTTTCTTT
CDR3aa: CASSLVGVGMNTEAFF

d_gene: TRBD2
len: 19
j_gene: TRBJ2-3
abundance: once
v_gene: TRBV9
CDR3nt: TGTGCCAGCAGCGTAGGAATAGGAGGAGCGGGGTATAGCACAGATACGCAGTATTTT
CDR3aa: CASSVGIGGAGYSTDTQYF

d_gene: TRBD1
len: 17
j_gene: TRBJ1-6
abundance: NA
v_gene: TRBV10-2
CDR3nt: TGCGCCAGCAGTGCCGCCGGGACAGGATTAAACGGGTCACCCCTCCACTTT
CDR3aa: CASSAAGTGLNGSPLHF

d_gene: NA
len: 14
j_gene: TRBJ2-7
abundance: NA
v_gene: TRBV10-3
CDR3nt: TGTGCCATCAGTCGTCCGGGGTTTGAGTACGAGCAGTACTTC
CDR3aa: CAISRPGFEYEQYF

d_gene: NA
len: 16
j_gene: TRBJ2-3
abundance: few
v_gene: TRBV5-4
CDR3nt: TGTGCCAGCAGCTTAGGCGGGGCCCCTAGCACAGATACGCAGTATTTT
CDR3aa: CASSLGGAPSTDTQYF

d_gene: TRBD2
len: 15
j_gene: TRBJ2-3
abundance: NA
v_gene: TRBV4-2
CDR3nt: TGTGCCAGTAGGAGCGGGAGTGAAAGAGCAGATACGCAGTATTTT
CDR3aa: CASRSGSERADTQYF

d_gene: NA
len: 16
j_gene: TRBJ2-7
abundance: NA
v_gene: TRBV2
CDR3nt: TGTGCCAGCAGTGAAGCCCCGCGGGCAGAGGGCTACGAGCAGTACTTC
CDR3aa: CASSEAPRAEGYEQYF

d_gene: TRBD2
len: 15
j_gene: TRBJ2-3
abundance: NA
v_gene: TRBV19
CDR3nt: TGTGCCAGTAGTATAGGCAGGGAGGGGACAGATACGCAGTATTTT
CDR3aa: CASSIGREGTDTQYF

d_gene: TRBD2
len: 16
j_gene: TRBJ2-5
abundance: NA
v_gene: TRBV7-9
CDR3nt: TGTGCCAGCAGCTTCGGCTCGGGAGGAGACCAAGAGACCCAGTACTTC
CDR3aa: CASSFGSGGDQETQYF

d_gene: TRBD1
len: 15
j_gene: TRBJ1-5
abundance: NA
v_gene: TRBV3-1/TRBV3-2
CDR3nt: TGTGCCAGCAGCCAAGGGAACAGGGGTGATCAGCCCCAGCATTTT
CDR3aa: CASSQGNRGDQPQHF

d_gene: TRBD2
len: 15
j_gene: TRBJ2-1
abundance: once
v_gene: TRBV28
CDR3nt: TGTGCCAGCAGCATAGCGGGAATAACGTACAATGAGCAGTTCTTC
CDR3aa: CASSIAGITYNEQFF

d_gene: NA
len: 14
j_gene: TRBJ2-7
abundance: NA
v_gene: TRBV7-6
CDR3nt: TGTGCCAGCAGCCCCAACCAAGGGGCATACGAGCAGTACTTC
CDR3aa: CASSPNQGAYEQYF

d_gene: NA
len: 14
j_gene: TRBJ2-7
abundance: NA
v_gene: TRBV7-3
CDR3nt: TGTGCCAGCAGCTTAACCGTGTCGTCCTACGAGCAGTACTTC
CDR3aa: CASSLTVSSYEQYF

d_gene: TRBD1
len: 14
j_gene: TRBJ1-2
abundance: NA
v_gene: TRBV19
CDR3nt: TGTGCCAGCGCTCAAGGTCAGGGGGACTATGGCTACACCTTC
CDR3aa: CASAQGQGDYGYTF

d_gene: TRBD1
len: 12
j_gene: TRBJ1-2
abundance: many
v_gene: TRBV5-6
CDR3nt: TGTGCCAGCAGCTCCGGGACAGTGACTTACACCTTC
CDR3aa: CASSSGTVTYTF

d_gene: TRBD2
len: 16
j_gene: TRBJ2-1
abundance: few
v_gene: TRBV6-2/TRBV6-3
CDR3nt: TGTGCCAGCAGTTACTACGGTAGCGGGAGACTTAATGAGCAGTTCTTC
CDR3aa: CASSYYGSGRLNEQFF

d_gene: NA
len: 14
j_gene: TRBJ2-5
abundance: NA
v_gene: TRBV5-1
CDR3nt: TGCGCCAGCAGCTCTGTGGGGGGGCACGAGACCCAGTACTTC
CDR3aa: CASSSVGGHETQYF

d_gene: NA
len: 17
j_gene: TRBJ2-2
abundance: NA
v_gene: TRBV27
CDR3nt: TGTGCCAGCAGACAAATTGGGGAGGGGGGCTCGTCCGGGGAGCTGTTTTTT
CDR3aa: CASRQIGEGGSSGELFF

d_gene: NA
len: 14
j_gene: TRBJ1-2
abundance: NA
v_gene: TRBV6-1
CDR3nt: TGTGCCAGCAGTGAGCTTTCAGGGGACTATGGCTACACCTTC
CDR3aa: CASSELSGDYGYTF

d_gene: TRBD1
len: 14
j_gene: TRBJ1-1
abundance: NA
v_gene: TRBV7-2
CDR3nt: TGTGCCAGCAGCTTTACAGGGGCGGGTGGTGCGGCTTTCTTT
CDR3aa: CASSFTGAGGAAFF

d_gene: NA
len: 13
j_gene: TRBJ1-2
abundance: NA
v_gene: TRBV9
CDR3nt: TGTGCCAGCAGCGCCGCCCAGGGAGGGAGCTACACCTTC
CDR3aa: CASSAAQGGSYTF

d_gene: NA
len: 12
j_gene: TRBJ1-4
abundance: NA
v_gene: TRBV28
CDR3nt: TGTGCCAGCCAGGACAATAATGAAAAACTGTTTTTT
CDR3aa: CASQDNNEKLFF

d_gene: TRBD2
len: 15
j_gene: TRBJ2-1
abundance: few
v_gene: TRBV6-5
CDR3nt: TGTGCCAGCAGGGAGGGGCTAGCGGGATACAATGAGCAGTTCTTC
CDR3aa: CASREGLAGYNEQFF

d_gene: NA
len: 17
j_gene: TRBJ1-6
abundance: NA
v_gene: TRBV4-3
CDR3nt: TGCGCCAGCAGCCAAGATGCGGGGGGGGACTATAATTCACCCCTCCACTTT
CDR3aa: CASSQDAGGDYNSPLHF

d_gene: NA
len: 14
j_gene: TRBJ1-5
abundance: once
v_gene: TRBV4-3
CDR3nt: TGCGCCAGCAGCCAAGTTTACGAGGGTCTGCCCCAGCATTTT
CDR3aa: CASSQVYEGLPQHF

d_gene: TRBD2
len: 15
j_gene: TRBJ2-1
abundance: NA
v_gene: TRBV9
CDR3nt: TGTGCCAGCAGCGGACTAGCGGGAGGGCCCAATGAGCAGTTCTTC
CDR3aa: CASSGLAGGPNEQFF

d_gene: TRBD2
len: 15
j_gene: TRBJ2-5
abundance: NA
v_gene: TRBV7-2
CDR3nt: TGTGCCAGCAGCTTACAGCGGGAGAGGGTAGAGACCCAGTACTTC
CDR3aa: CASSLQRERVETQYF

d_gene: TRBD2
len: 15
j_gene: TRBJ2-3
abundance: NA
v_gene: TRBV15
CDR3nt: TGTGCCACCAGCAGGCGGGAGGACGGGGGAGATACGCAGTATTTT
CDR3aa: CATSRREDGGDTQYF

d_gene: NA
len: 14
j_gene: TRBJ1-2
abundance: NA
v_gene: TRBV5-1
CDR3nt: TGCGCCAGCAGCTCGCCCGGGGATACTGCGGGCTACACCTTC
CDR3aa: CASSSPGDTAGYTF

d_gene: TRBD1
len: 13
j_gene: TRBJ1-1
abundance: once
v_gene: TRBV27
CDR3nt: TGTGCCAGCGCGGGGACAGTGAACACTGAAGCTTTCTTT
CDR3aa: CASAGTVNTEAFF

d_gene: NA
len: 14
j_gene: TRBJ2-7
abundance: NA
v_gene: TRBV5-6
CDR3nt: TGTGCCAGCAGCAACAGACAGGAGTCCTACGAGCAGTACTTC
CDR3aa: CASSNRQESYEQYF

d_gene: TRBD2
len: 16
j_gene: TRBJ2-1
abundance: NA
v_gene: TRBV19
CDR3nt: TGTGCCAGTAGTGTAGTAGCGGGAGGTATATACAATGAGCAGTTCTTC
CDR3aa: CASSVVAGGIYNEQFF

d_gene: TRBD1
len: 15
j_gene: TRBJ2-7
abundance: NA
v_gene: TRBV2
CDR3nt: TGTGCCAGCAGGGTCGGGGGGACAGGGGCCTACGAGCAGTACTTC
CDR3aa: CASRVGGTGAYEQYF

d_gene: NA
len: 15
j_gene: TRBJ1-2
abundance: NA
v_gene: TRBV4-1
CDR3nt: TGCGCCAGCAGCCTGCCCCCACCGACAGGCTATGGCTACACCTTC
CDR3aa: CASSLPPPTGYGYTF

d_gene: TRBD1
len: 18
j_gene: TRBJ2-7
abundance: NA
v_gene: TRBV10-3
CDR3nt: TGTGCCATCAGTGAGTCGGGTGCACCCCGACAGGGGGCGCGGGAGCAGTACTTC
CDR3aa: CAISESGAPRQGAREQYF

d_gene: TRBD2
len: 14
j_gene: TRBJ2-1
abundance: NA
v_gene: TRBV7-2
CDR3nt: TGTGCCAGCAGCTTACTAGCGGGAGTCAATGAGCAGTTCTTC
CDR3aa: CASSLLAGVNEQFF

d_gene: NA
len: 11
j_gene: TRBJ1-1
abundance: NA
v_gene: TRBV30
CDR3nt: TGTGCCTGGAGTGTCCCTCTTGAAGCTTTCTTT
CDR3aa: CAWSVPLEAFF

d_gene: NA
len: 17
j_gene: TRBJ1-4
abundance: NA
v_gene: TRBV19
CDR3nt: TGTGCCAGTAGTATGCTACTCTTGACAGGTACCCATGAAAAACTGTTTTTT
CDR3aa: CASSMLLLTGTHEKLFF

d_gene: NA
len: 15
j_gene: TRBJ2-7
abundance: NA
v_gene: TRBV7-2
CDR3nt: TGTGCCAGCAGCACAAGGGGGGGTCCCCCCTACGAGCAGTACTTC
CDR3aa: CASSTRGGPPYEQYF

d_gene: NA
len: 14
j_gene: TRBJ1-6
abundance: NA
v_gene: TRBV9
CDR3nt: TGTGCCAGCAGCGTTCCAGGGATGAATTCACCCCTCCACTTT
CDR3aa: CASSVPGMNSPLHF

d_gene: TRBD2
len: 14
j_gene: TRBJ2-1
abundance: once
v_gene: TRBV6-5
CDR3nt: TGTGCCAGCAGCTCTAGCGGGAGTTACAATGAGCAGTTCTTC
CDR3aa: CASSSSGSYNEQFF

d_gene: NA
len: 14
j_gene: TRBJ2-1
abundance: NA
v_gene: TRBV28
CDR3nt: TGTGCCAGCAGTTTATCGGCAGGGCGGAATGAGCAGTTCTTC
CDR3aa: CASSLSAGRNEQFF

d_gene: NA
len: 15
j_gene: TRBJ1-2
abundance: NA
v_gene: TRBV10-3
CDR3nt: TGTGCCATCAGTCCCTCCGCAGAAGCTAACTATGGCTACACCTTC
CDR3aa: CAISPSAEANYGYTF

d_gene: TRBD1
len: 14
j_gene: TRBJ1-2
abundance: NA
v_gene: TRBV15
CDR3nt: TGTGCCACCAGCCCTGACAGGGGGCCAAATGGCTACACCTTC
CDR3aa: CATSPDRGPNGYTF

d_gene: TRBD1
len: 14
j_gene: TRBJ1-3
abundance: once
v_gene: TRBV2
CDR3nt: TGTGCCAGCAGTGCGGACAGGGCTGGAAACACCATATATTTT
CDR3aa: CASSADRAGNTIYF